Detailed here is one T cell receptor beta chain. This clone was counted a single time. Its antigen is currently not known. Qualities for individual bases were not recorded, and no much larger clone is one base off. This sample is drawn from a study of blood T cell repertoires in COVID-19 (dated by TCRdb to between 2020 and 2021). With respect to the entire study: Collaborator samples came from the United States, Italy and Spain and covered acute and convalescent phases of COVID-19. Where HLA class I and class II types were available, the types were taken from metadata supplied by the sample provider, not from assay-based typing. The sample metadata nearly always contained a de-identified subject ID, COVID-19 status, age in years and sex. The repertoires were made available in a free public database intended to serve as a resource for research on the immune response to SARS-CoV-2. The samples were drawn from two sources: the first 160 participants of the ongoing ImmuneRACE study, and 1,200 or so subjects contributed by 6 global collaborators. Subjects who had been exposed to COVID-19, were actively infected with it, or had recovered from it provided the deeply sampled blood TCRbeta repertoires that made up the dataset. The prospective study material was composed of cDNA or gDNA derived from T cells, B-cell-depleted T cells, or PBMCs.

CDR1 and CDR2 were assigned from the germline V gene (reference sequence) as LGHDT and YNNKEL. Counted from cysteine to phenylalanine, this CDR3 has 13 amino acids. Of all the DNA, just the CDR3 is kept, 39 bases in frame from base 1. V was cut back by 6 bases and J by 1 base, leaving a gap of 9 bases between them. Collaborating institutions collected whole blood in K2EDTA tubes following their own protocols. Collaborator samples were shipped for TCRbeta analysis as frozen whole blood, isolated PBMCs, or DNA extracted from either sample type. TCRbeta CDR3 regions were amplified from genomic DNA using the immunoSEQ Assay, a bias-controlled multiplex PCR. As for the authors' bioinformatics: Within the assay, amplification of reference gene primers was used to estimate how many nucleated cells each sample contained. To quantify the absolute abundance of each unique TCRbeta CDR3 rearrangement, sequence reads were collapsed and filtered. For each sample, productive Simpson clonality was calculated as the square root of Simpson's diversity index across productive rearrangements. TCRdb holds this immuneACCESS table with in-frame rearrangements only. Some clones are missing; in checked studies, unresolved V genes explain under half, and the rest has no known cause. V and J calls plus clone size are reproduced from that table; the DNA served to infer D and trimming. This sample is represented by approximately 170,000 clones; about 81% of them were singletons. In total, the top ten clones hold about 11% of the sample.

Beyond this particular receptor, the publication reports: How much clinical and demographic metadata was included differed by source and by participant, and the metadata was provided uncurated.

The sample taken for sequencing was peripheral blood. Rearrangement joined TRBV3-1 (or the pseudogene TRBV3-2) to TRBJ2-5; there is no confident call for the D gene. The TCR was taken from a human donor in a cohort sampled during active COVID-19. The nucleotide sequence reads as follows: TGTGCCAGCAGTCTACCGATCCAAGAGACCCAGTACTTC. It translates to CASSLPIQETQYF.